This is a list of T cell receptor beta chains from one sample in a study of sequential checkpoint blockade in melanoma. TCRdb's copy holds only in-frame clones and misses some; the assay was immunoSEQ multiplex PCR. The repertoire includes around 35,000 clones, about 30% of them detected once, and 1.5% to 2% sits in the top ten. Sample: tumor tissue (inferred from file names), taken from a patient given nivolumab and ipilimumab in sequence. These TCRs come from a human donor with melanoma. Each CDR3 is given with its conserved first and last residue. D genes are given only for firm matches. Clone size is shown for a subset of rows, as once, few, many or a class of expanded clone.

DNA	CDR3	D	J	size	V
TGTGCCAGCAGGCGCTCCGGGACCGACAATTCACCCCTCCACTTT	CASRRSGTDNSPLHF	-	TRBJ1-6	few	TRBV28
TGTGCCAGTAGTGTTCCTACGACCTTCGTTACTGAAGCTTTCTTT	CASSVPTTFVTEAFF	-	TRBJ1-1	-	TRBV19
TGTGCCAGTAGGGTGGGACAGCCCACAGATACGCAGTATTTT	CASRVGQPTDTQYF	TRBD1	TRBJ2-3	-	TRBV19
TGCGCCAGCAGCATACAGGGGGGGGTAGAGACCCAGTACTTC	CASSIQGGVETQYF	-	TRBJ2-5	-	TRBV5-1
TGTGCCATAGGGACAGGGTTCAACTTTTTGGCTTTCTTT	CAIGTGFNFLAFF	TRBD1	TRBJ1-1	-	TRBV6-8
TGTGCCTGGAGTGTAGGACAGGGATACAATCAGCCCCAGCATTTT	CAWSVGQGYNQPQHF	TRBD1	TRBJ1-5	-	TRBV30
TGTGCCAGCAGCTTAGGGGCAGGGGATGAAAAACTGTTTTTT	CASSLGAGDEKLFF	-	TRBJ1-4	-	TRBV11-3
TGTGCCAGCAGCCCGAACCAGGGGAGTACCATTCAGTACTTC	CASSPNQGSTIQYF	-	TRBJ2-4	-	TRBV11-3
TGTGCCAGCAGCCTTAGCGGGCCGAACACCGGGGAGCTGTTTTTT	CASSLSGPNTGELFF	TRBD2	TRBJ2-2	-	TRBV9
TGTGCCAGCTCACCACGAGGGGGACTCCAAGAGACCCAGTACTTC	CASSPRGGLQETQYF	-	TRBJ2-5	once	TRBV18
TGTGCCAGCAGTGGGATAGCGGGGCGGGGCACCGGGGAGCTGTTTTTT	CASSGIAGRGTGELFF	TRBD2	TRBJ2-2	-	TRBV2
TGTGCCAGCAGCTTTGGATTGGGACTTGAAGCTTTCTTT	CASSFGLGLEAFF	-	TRBJ1-1	-	TRBV7-1
TGTGCCAGCACCTGGGTGGGCTTGAACACTGAAGCTTTCTTT	CASTWVGLNTEAFF	-	TRBJ1-1	many	TRBV7-6